The 19 T cell receptor beta chains below come from one sample, sequenced in a study of CD8 T cells in Susac syndrome. RNA was extracted with the RNeasy kit, and a quantity of about 0.45 to 1 ug was reverse transcribed using random hexamers. TCRdb itself ran the immunoSEQ multiplex PCR reads through MiXCR, one entry per CDR3 protein. The sample has about 100,000 distinct CDR3 sequences; about 95% are singletons. Specimen: CD8+ T cells from PBMCs. The receptor source for this set is a human donor with Susac syndrome.

The chain combines TRBV27 with TRBJ2-7; D unresolved. This CDR3 comprises 14 residues. With 2 bases removed from V and 3 bases from J, the gap between germline ends came to 11 bases. Germline-derived CDR1 and CDR2 are MNHEY and SMNVEV (reference sequence). CDR3 DNA: TGTGCCAGCAGTTTAAGGTTTGGGGACTACGAGCAGTACTTC. Encoded protein: CASSLRFGDYEQYF.

The rearrangement uses TRBV5-1 and TRBJ1-2; D remains unclear. Germline loops: CDR1 SGHRS, CDR2 YFSETQ. V lost 1 base, J lost 6 bases, and 22 bases lay in between. The CDR3 spans 17 residues. The CDR3 reads CASSLSGEQDFSHGYTF. The CDR3, as DNA: TGCGCCAGCAGCTTGAGTGGAGAGCAGGACTTTAGCCATGGCTACACCTTC.

This sequence joins TRBV7-2 and TRBJ2-5; D remains unclear. CDR3 length: 11 residues. Per the germline V gene, CDR1 is SGHTA and CDR2 is FQGNSA. Trimming took off 5 bases at V and 10 bases at J, with 11 bases between the two ends. The CDR3 bases are TGTGCCAGCAGCATACCCCCGAACCAGTACTTC. It specifies CASSIPPNQYF.

This chain connects TRBV12-3 or TRBV12-4 to TRBJ2-4; D remains unclear. The CDR3 length is 11 residues. The V and J ends lost 10 bases and 1 base respectively, with 5 bases between them. The CDR3: CATGAKNIQYF. The CDR3 DNA is TGTGCCACTGGGGCCAAAAACATTCAGTACTTC.

This clonotype was recorded only once. The chain uses TRBV27 and TRBJ1-2; a weak D match, TRBD1 (6 bases). The germline CDR1 and CDR2 sequences are MNHEY and SMNVEV (reference sequence). V lost 6 bases, J lost 2 bases, and 10 bases lay in between. The CDR3 loop spans 13 amino acids. As DNA, the CDR3 is TGTGCCAGCAGCCACGACAGGAACTATGGCTACACCTTC. Its translation is CASSHDRNYGYTF.

The V call is TRBV6-1, the J call TRBJ2-4; D possibly uses TRBD1 or TRBD2 (7 bases each). The CDR3 has 17 residues. V dropped 2 bases and J dropped 6 bases, with 20 bases sitting between them. Germline CDR1 and CDR2: MNHNS and SASEGT. The chain's CDR3 is CASSELLIGRGGNIQYF. The CDR3 DNA reads TGTGCCAGCAGTGAACTTTTGATTGGCAGGGGGGGAAACATTCAGTACTTC.

This clonotype has more than one count but fewer than ten. CDR3 DNA: TGTGCCAGCAGCCAACAGGGGGGAGAGACCCAGTACTTC. Protein sequence: CASSQQGGETQYF. The J gene is TRBJ2-5, the V gene TRBV7-3; TRBD1 matches 8 bases. V lost 5 bases, J lost 4 bases, and 3 bases stayed unmatched. CDR1 and CDR2 from the germline V gene are SGHTA and FQGTGA. The CDR3 spans 13 residues.

This chain joins TRBV3-1 and TRBJ1-5, with D possibly being TRBD1 (5 bases). The CDR3 runs to 11 residues. V lost 9 bases, J lost 5 bases, and 8 bases lay in between. CDR1 LGHDT and CDR2 YNNKEL come from the germline V gene (reference sequence). The CDR3 region is CARGRDQPQHF. CDR3 DNA sequence: TGTGCCAGGGGGCGGGATCAGCCCCAGCATTTT.

The chain is built from TRBV29-1 and TRBJ2-3, with D possibly being TRBD2 (5 bases). CDR1 and CDR2 (germline): SQVTM, ANQGSEA. The V end was cut by 4 bases, the J end by 0 bases, with 11 bases between. The CDR3 has 14 amino acids. The CDR3 coding sequence is TGCAGCGTTGGAGGGCCCTATAGCACAGATACGCAGTATTTT. Its translation is CSVGGPYSTDTQYF.

The rearrangement joins TRBV12-3 or TRBV12-4 to TRBJ2-3, with D perhaps TRBD1 or TRBD2 (5 bases each). Trimming cost V 8 bases and J 1 base, with 7 bases left between them. The CDR3 spans 12 residues. For the CDR3, the DNA is TGTGCCAGCCGGGGCGGCACAGATACGCAGTATTTT. Protein product: CASRGGTDTQYF.

V is TRBV20-1 and J is TRBJ1-1, with unresolved D. Trimming took off 1 base at V and 3 bases at J, with 9 bases between the two ends. Germline loops: CDR1 DFQATT, CDR2 SNEGSKA (reference sequence). This CDR3 has 13 residues. CDR3 nucleotides: TGCAGTGCTAGAGGGCATCTGGACACTGAAGCTTTCTTT. It encodes CSARGHLDTEAFF.

The rearrangement links TRBV25-1 to TRBJ2-2; TRBD1 is a possible D gene (6 bases). CDR3 length: 15 amino acids. V lost 3 bases, J lost 3 bases, and 11 bases lay in between. Germline CDR1 reads MGHDK; CDR2 reads SYGVNS. The CDR3: CASSDGKGDTGELFF. The CDR3 DNA reads as TGTGCCAGCAGTGATGGGAAGGGGGACACCGGGGAGCTGTTTTTT.

The chain links TRBV5-7 to TRBJ1-2; D gene ambiguous. TRBV5-7 falls under the ORF class, with uncertain function. Trimming cost V 3 bases and J 8 bases, with 23 bases left between them. The CDR3 has 16 residues. The chain's CDR3 is CASSSPPLGPDEGYTF. The CDR3 DNA is TGTGCCAGCAGCTCACCTCCCCTGGGCCCCGACGAGGGCTACACCTTC.

The chain is built from TRBV7-9 and TRBJ2-5; weak D call: TRBD1 (6 bases). This CDR3 is 14 amino acids long. The germline V gene has CDR1 SEHNR and CDR2 FQNEAQ (reference sequence). The V gene lost 4 bases and the J gene lost 3 bases, with 12 bases spanning the gap. This CDR3 is CASSSNRDEETQYF. CDR3 DNA: TGTGCCAGCAGCTCCAACAGGGACGAAGAGACCCAGTACTTC.

The V gene is TRBV14, the J gene TRBJ2-1; 10 bases are shared with TRBD2. Germline CDR1 SGHDN, CDR2 FVKESK. V trimming: 1 base; J trimming: 5 bases; junction bases outside the gene matches: 14. The CDR3 totals 19 residues. CDR3 coding DNA: TGTGCCAGCAGCCAAGTTGGACTAGCGGTCCGGACCTTTGACAATGAGCAGTTCTTC. It translates to CASSQVGLAVRTFDNEQFF. Drawing the rest from reference TRBV14 and TRBJ2-1, the complete variable domain is EAGVTQFPSHSVIEKGQTVTLRCDPISGHDNLYWYRRVMGKEIKFLLHFVKESKQDESGMPNNRFLAERTGGTYSTLKVQPAELEDSGVYFCASSQVGLAVRTFDNEQFFGPGTRLTVL.

The rearrangement uses TRBV2 and TRBJ2-3, with TRBD2 matching 14 bases. Trimming cost V 7 bases and J 4 bases; bases outside gene matches: 4. The CDR3 consists of 15 residues. Germline V gene data show CDR1 as SNHLY and CDR2 as FYNNEI. The CDR3 loop is CASNGLAGGPDTQYF. The CDR3, as DNA: TGTGCCAGCAACGGACTAGCGGGAGGCCCAGATACGCAGTATTTT.

This chain uses TRBV13 with TRBJ2-5; D ambiguous. Trimming shortened V by 5 bases and J by 2 bases, and 9 bases separated the two germline ends. Germline CDR1 is PRHDT and CDR2 is FYEKMQ (reference sequence). The length of the CDR3 is 13 residues. CDR3 coding DNA: TGTGCCAGCAGCCGTGACGGGCAAGAGACCCAGTACTTC. Translating gives CASSRDGQETQYF.

V and J are TRBV20-1 and TRBJ1-5, with 7 positions matching TRBD1. CDR1 and CDR2 (germline): DFQATT, SNEGSKA (reference sequence). J gave up 6 bases and V 6 bases, and 8 bases lay outside the gene matches. The CDR3 contains 13 residues. The CDR3 DNA reads as TGCAGTGCCAGACAGGGTATTGTTCAGCCCCAGCATTTT. It is translated as CSARQGIVQPQHF.

The CDR3 loop reads CASSTRDSLFGYTF. The CDR3 DNA reads TGCGCCAGCAGCACCCGGGACAGCTTATTTGGCTACACCTTC. The chain couples TRBV5-1 to TRBJ1-2; TRBD1 matches 7 bases. With V trimmed by 4 bases and J by 7 bases, 10 bases remained unmatched. The CDR3 consists of 14 residues. CDR1 and CDR2 from the germline V gene are SGHRS and YFSETQ.